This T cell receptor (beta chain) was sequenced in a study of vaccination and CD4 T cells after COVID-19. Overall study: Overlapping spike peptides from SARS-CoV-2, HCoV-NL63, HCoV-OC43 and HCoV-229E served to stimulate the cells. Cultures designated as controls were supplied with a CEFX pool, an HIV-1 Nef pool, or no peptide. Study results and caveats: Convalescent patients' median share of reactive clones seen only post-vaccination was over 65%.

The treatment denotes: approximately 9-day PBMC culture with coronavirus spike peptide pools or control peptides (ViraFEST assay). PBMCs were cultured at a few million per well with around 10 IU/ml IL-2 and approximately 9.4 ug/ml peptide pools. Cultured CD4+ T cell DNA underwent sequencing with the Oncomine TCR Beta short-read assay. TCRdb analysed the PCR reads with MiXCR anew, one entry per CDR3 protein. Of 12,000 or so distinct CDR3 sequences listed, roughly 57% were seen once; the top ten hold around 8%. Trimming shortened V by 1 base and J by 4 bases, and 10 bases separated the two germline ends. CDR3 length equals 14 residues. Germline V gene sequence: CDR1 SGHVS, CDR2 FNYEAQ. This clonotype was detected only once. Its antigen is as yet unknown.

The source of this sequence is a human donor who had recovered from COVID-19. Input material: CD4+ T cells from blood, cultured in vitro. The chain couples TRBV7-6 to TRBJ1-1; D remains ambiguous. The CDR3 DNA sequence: TGTGCCAGCAGCTTAGGTCGACGGTTCACTGAAGCTTTCTTT. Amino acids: CASSLGRRFTEAFF. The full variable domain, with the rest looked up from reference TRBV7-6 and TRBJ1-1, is GAGVSQSPRYKVTKRGQDVALRCDPISGHVSLYWYRQALGQGPEFLTYFNYEAQQDKSGLPNDRFSAERPEGSISTLTIQRTEQRDSAMYRCASSLGRRFTEAFFGQGTRLTVV.